This T cell receptor beta chain was sequenced for a study of tumor-infiltrating lymphocytes in primary liver carcinoma. Overall study: Tumor staging was T1-T3 N0M0; sizes spanned about 4.2 to 11 cm across. Notes on the study in general: Researchers found tumor-adjacent and tumor-blood pairs overlapped less than tumor region pairs.

Co-extraction of both nucleic acids (RNA and DNA) used about 19-33 mg of unsorted bulk tissue. Through surgical resection, the patients' primary liver carcinoma was treated. Worth noting for this clonotype: Its specificity is not known. Germline and junction disagree at one end, which may indicate a read error.

The investigators made TCR beta cDNA from 500 ng total RNA, using a constant-region primer. It was through three nested multiplex PCR rounds of slightly modified ARM-PCR that TCR beta libraries arose. It was with TRBV1-TRBV30 forward primers and a C-beta reverse primer that the first two PCR rounds were run, at about 10 cycles each. A single record per CDR3 protein comes from TCRdb applying MiXCR to the multiplex PCR reads. The sample shows more than 70,000 distinct CDR3 sequences, roughly two thirds of them seen only once. Germline lookup yields CDR1 WNHNN and CDR2 SYGVQD (reference sequence). The CDR3 totals 15 residues.

The V call is TRBV10-1, the J call TRBJ2-1, with a tentative D call TRBD1 (6 bases). The receptor was derived from a man aged 35-49 years with primary liver carcinoma and hepatitis B virus infection. Specimen: tumor-adjacent normal liver tissue. The CDR3 region has the DNA TGCGCCAGCAGCCCCAGGACAGCGGATTACAATGAGCAATTCTTC. Translated, it gives CASSPRTADYNEQFF.